This is a list of T cell receptor beta chains from one sample in a study of T cell responses to AZD1222 COVID-19 vaccine. Here immunoSEQ multiplex PCR was the method, and the copy in TCRdb shows in-frame clones only, minus some. The sample lists roughly 120,000 clones, 85% to 95% occurring once. The sample in question was peripheral blood, obtained 28 days after the second AZD1222 dose. The receptors here all came from an adult who received the AZD1222 COVID-19 vaccine. Both conserved end residues are part of each CDR3. A D gene is named only where the DNA matches it firmly. Clone size is not always given. Where it is, it says once, few, many or a class for expanded clones.

d_gene | j_gene | abundance | v_gene | CDR3aa | CDR3nt
TRBD1 | TRBJ1-4 | - | TRBV29-1 | CSVGGTGVGEKLFF | TGCAGCGTAGGAGGGACAGGTGTGGGTGAAAAACTGTTTTTT
TRBD1 | TRBJ2-1 | - | TRBV7-8 | CASSLLTGYNEQFF | TGTGCCAGCAGCTTGTTGACAGGGTACAATGAGCAGTTCTTC
- | TRBJ1-2 | - | TRBV7-6 | CASSLGQGNYGYTF | TGTGCCAGCAGCTTGGGGCAGGGCAACTATGGCTACACCTTC
TRBD2 | TRBJ2-7 | - | TRBV30 | CAWSASGYEQYF | TGTGCCTGGAGTGCTAGCGGTTACGAGCAGTACTTC
- | TRBJ2-7 | - | TRBV27 | CASSLLGEGTYEQYF | TGTGCCAGCAGTTTACTTGGCGAGGGTACCTACGAGCAGTACTTC
- | TRBJ2-3 | - | TRBV3-1/TRBV3-2 | CASSQALTDTQYF | TGTGCCAGCAGCCAGGCCTTGACAGATACGCAGTATTTT
- | TRBJ1-5 | - | TRBV29-1 | CSVLEGRGRNQPQHF | TGCAGCGTTCTCGAGGGTAGAGGTCGCAATCAGCCCCAGCATTTT
TRBD2 | TRBJ2-7 | - | TRBV5-1 | CASSPSVGGSLYEQYF | TGCGCCAGCAGCCCCTCGGTGGGCGGGAGTCTCTACGAGCAGTACTTC
- | TRBJ1-4 | - | TRBV28 | CASSLFRGNEKLFF | TGTGCCAGCAGTTTGTTCAGGGGAAATGAAAAACTGTTTTTT
- | TRBJ1-6 | - | TRBV18 | CASSPSSYSPLHF | TGTGCCAGCTCACCTTCATCGTATTCACCCCTCCACTTT
- | TRBJ2-1 | - | TRBV3-1/TRBV3-2 | CASSQGLGEQFF | TGTGCCAGCAGCCAAGGGCTGGGTGAGCAGTTCTTC
- | TRBJ2-7 | - | TRBV5-1 | CASHGGSYEQYF | TGCGCCAGCCACGGCGGGTCCTACGAGCAGTACTTC
- | TRBJ1-4 | - | TRBV30 | CAWTGKGLTNEKLFF | TGTGCCTGGACAGGGAAGGGTTTGACTAATGAAAAACTGTTTTTT
- | TRBJ2-7 | - | TRBV6-1 | CASSEKGYLRAHYEQYF | TGTGCCAGCAGTGAAAAGGGGTACTTACGGGCCCACTACGAGCAGTACTTC
- | TRBJ2-7 | - | TRBV6-7 | CASSYYLDILSSYEQYF | TGTGCCAGCAGTTACTATTTGGACATCCTCAGCTCCTACGAGCAGTACTTC
- | TRBJ2-1 | once | TRBV12-2 | CASRFGLAGEKRRNEQFF | TGTGCAAGTCGCTTCGGACTAGCGGGAGAGAAAAGAAGAAATGAGCAGTTCTTC
- | TRBJ2-2 | once | TRBV11-2 | CASNPTGNTGELFF | TGTGCCAGCAACCCGACAGGAAACACCGGGGAGCTGTTTTTT
- | TRBJ2-2 | - | TRBV12-1 | CASSFPPSGSTGELFF | TGTGCCAGCAGCTTCCCCCCTAGCGGGTCAACCGGGGAGCTGTTTTTT
- | TRBJ2-7 | once | TRBV7-3 | CASSASGLPYEQYF | TGTGCCAGCAGCGCCTCCGGTCTCCCCTACGAGCAGTACTTC
- | TRBJ1-2 | - | TRBV28 | CASTGDNYGYTF | TGTGCCAGCACAGGGGATAACTATGGCTACACCTTC
- | TRBJ2-7 | - | TRBV19 | CASSIYGTYEQYF | TGTGCCAGTAGTATCTACGGTACCTACGAGCAGTACTTC
TRBD1 | TRBJ1-1 | - | TRBV11-2 | CASSLDRGVEAFF | TGTGCCAGCAGCTTAGACAGGGGGGTCGAAGCTTTCTTT
- | TRBJ1-5 | - | TRBV28 | CASSATEEPQHF | TGTGCCAGCAGTGCCACCGAAGAGCCCCAGCATTTT
- | TRBJ2-7 | - | TRBV11-1 | CASSFLGEQYF | TGTGCCAGCAGCTTTTTAGGGGAGCAGTACTTC
TRBD1 | TRBJ2-3 | - | TRBV29-1 | CSVTGTEGTDTQYF | TGCAGCGTCACCGGGACAGAAGGCACAGATACGCAGTATTTT
- | TRBJ1-1 | - | TRBV18 | CASSPSRQSNTEAFF | TGTGCCAGCTCACCTAGCCGACAATCGAACACTGAAGCTTTCTTT
TRBD1 | TRBJ2-7 | - | TRBV11-2 | CASSLEQGAVYEQYF | TGTGCCAGCAGCTTAGAACAGGGGGCGGTTTACGAGCAGTACTTC
- | TRBJ1-2 | - | TRBV18 | CASSPPLQGYGYTF | TGTGCCAGCTCACCACCTTTACAGGGCTACGGCTACACCTTC
TRBD1 | TRBJ2-7 | - | TRBV3-1/TRBV3-2 | CASSQTIRDRPTYEQYF | TGTGCCAGCAGCCAAACTATAAGGGACAGGCCAACCTACGAGCAGTACTTC
TRBD1 | TRBJ1-4 | - | TRBV19 | CASRDRGITTNEKLFF | TGTGCCAGTAGAGACAGGGGGATCACAACTAATGAAAAACTGTTTTTT
- | TRBJ2-1 | - | TRBV9 | CASSVDPGVFYEQFF | TGTGCCAGCAGCGTAGACCCAGGGGTGTTCTATGAGCAGTTCTTC